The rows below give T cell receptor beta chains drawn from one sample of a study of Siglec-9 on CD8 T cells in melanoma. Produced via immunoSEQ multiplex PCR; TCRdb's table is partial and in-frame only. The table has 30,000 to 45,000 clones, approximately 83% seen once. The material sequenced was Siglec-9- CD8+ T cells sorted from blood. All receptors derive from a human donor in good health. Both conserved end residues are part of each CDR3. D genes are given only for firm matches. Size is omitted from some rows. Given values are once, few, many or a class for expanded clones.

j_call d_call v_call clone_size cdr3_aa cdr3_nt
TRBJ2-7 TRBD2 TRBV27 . CASSMGLAPYEQYF TGTGCCAGCAGTATGGGACTAGCGCCCTACGAGCAGTACTTC
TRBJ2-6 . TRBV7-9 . CASTPGEVANVLTF TGTGCCAGCACCCCGGGGGAGGTGGCCAACGTCCTGACTTTC
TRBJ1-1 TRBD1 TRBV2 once CASSPGQGAPALEAFF TGTGCCAGCAGCCCAGGACAGGGGGCGCCCGCCCTTGAAGCTTTCTTT
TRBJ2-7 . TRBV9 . CASSVAGRGDEQYF TGTGCCAGCAGCGTAGCAGGTCGAGGGGACGAGCAGTACTTC
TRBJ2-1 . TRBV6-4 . CASSPTDPPGNEQFF TGTGCCAGCAGTCCCACGGACCCCCCGGGCAATGAGCAGTTCTTC
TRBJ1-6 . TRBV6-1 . CASRGREGIGSPLHF TGTGCCAGCAGGGGCCGGGAGGGGATCGGGTCACCCCTCCACTTT
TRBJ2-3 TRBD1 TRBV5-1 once CASSLGQGASPFTGTDTQYF TGCGCCAGCAGCTTAGGACAGGGGGCAAGCCCTTTTACCGGCACAGATACGCAGTATTTT
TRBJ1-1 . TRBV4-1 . CASSQMGGSMNTEAFF TGCGCCAGCAGCCAAATGGGTGGGAGTATGAACACTGAAGCTTTCTTT
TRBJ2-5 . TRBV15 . CATSRGGGKDQETQYF TGTGCCACCAGCAGGGGAGGGGGGAAGGACCAAGAGACCCAGTACTTC
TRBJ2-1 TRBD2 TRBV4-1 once CASSEAGADEQFF TGCGCCAGCAGTGAAGCGGGGGCGGATGAGCAGTTCTTC
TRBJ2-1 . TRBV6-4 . CASSDGQGGHEQFF TGTGCCAGCAGTGACGGGCAGGGTGGGCATGAGCAGTTCTTC
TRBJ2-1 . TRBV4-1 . CASSSRGNEQFF TGCGCCAGCAGCTCCAGGGGTAATGAGCAGTTCTTC
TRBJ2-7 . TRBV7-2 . CASSFLANSYEQYF TGTGCCAGCAGCTTTTTAGCTAACTCCTACGAGCAGTACTTC
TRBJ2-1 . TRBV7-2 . CASSSIGGASYNEQFF TGTGCCAGCAGCTCCATTGGGGGGGCCTCCTACAATGAGCAGTTCTTC
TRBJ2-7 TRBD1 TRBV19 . CASSGLGQGTYEQYF TGTGCCAGTAGTGGCTTGGGACAGGGGACCTACGAGCAGTACTTC
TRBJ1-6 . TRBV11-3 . CASSLAPSGPYSPLHF TGTGCCAGCAGCTTAGCTCCGTCAGGCCCATACTCACCCCTCCACTTT
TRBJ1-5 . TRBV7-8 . CASSVIRVNPFNQPQHF TGTGCCAGCAGCGTTATCAGGGTAAACCCCTTCAATCAGCCCCAGCATTTT
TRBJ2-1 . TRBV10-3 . CAISESKASEQFF TGTGCCATCAGTGAGTCGAAGGCTTCGGAGCAGTTCTTC
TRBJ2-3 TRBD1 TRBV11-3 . CASSLRERGPSTDTQYF TGTGCCAGCAGCTTAAGGGAAAGGGGGCCGAGCACAGATACGCAGTATTTT
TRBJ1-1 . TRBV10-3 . CAISEGGSSTEAFF TGTGCCATCAGTGAAGGGGGGTCTAGCACTGAAGCTTTCTTT
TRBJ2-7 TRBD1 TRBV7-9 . CASSLPGQGSPSYEQYF TGTGCCAGCAGCTTACCGGGACAGGGTAGTCCTTCCTACGAGCAGTACTTC
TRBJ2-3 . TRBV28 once CASSFSGASTDTQYF TGTGCCAGCAGTTTCTCGGGAGCTAGCACAGATACGCAGTATTTT
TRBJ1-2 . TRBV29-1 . CSVGTESVNGSYGYTF TGCAGCGTTGGGACAGAGTCCGTAAATGGGTCCTATGGCTACACCTTC
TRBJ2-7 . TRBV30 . CAWRDGPYEQYF TGTGCCTGGAGGGACGGTCCCTACGAGCAGTACTTC
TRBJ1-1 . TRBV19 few CASSIVPGPTEAFF TGTGCCAGTAGTATAGTTCCGGGGCCCACTGAAGCTTTCTTT
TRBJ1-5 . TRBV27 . CASSFTANQPQHF TGTGCCAGCAGTTTCACGGCGAATCAGCCCCAGCATTTT
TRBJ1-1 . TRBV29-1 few CSVEGQERNTEAFF TGCAGCGTTGAAGGTCAGGAAAGGAACACTGAAGCTTTCTTT
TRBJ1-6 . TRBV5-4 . CASSSTGTGNSPLHF TGTGCCAGCAGCTCGACCGGGACGGGGAATTCACCCCTCCACTTT
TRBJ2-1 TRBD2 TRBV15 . CATSRVWASGEQFF TGTGCCACCAGCAGAGTTTGGGCTAGCGGAGAGCAGTTCTTC
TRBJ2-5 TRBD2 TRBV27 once CASSSLAGWETQYF TGTGCCAGCAGTTCCCTAGCGGGATGGGAGACCCAGTACTTC
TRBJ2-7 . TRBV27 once CASSSTGMEQYF TGTGCCAGCAGTAGTACAGGGATGGAGCAGTACTTC
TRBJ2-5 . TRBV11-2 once CASSLGETQYF TGTGCCAGCAGCTTAGGAGAGACCCAGTACTTC
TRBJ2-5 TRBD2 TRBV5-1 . CASSLAGLAGPGWETQYF TGCGCCAGCAGCTTGGCCGGACTAGCGGGACCTGGATGGGAGACCCAGTACTTC
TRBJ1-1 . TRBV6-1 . CASSEEGLLNTEAFF TGTGCCAGCAGTGAAGAGGGGCTACTAAACACTGAAGCTTTCTTT
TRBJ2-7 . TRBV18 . CASSFLSWEYSYEQYF TGTGCCAGCTCTTTTCTATCTTGGGAGTACTCCTACGAGCAGTACTTC
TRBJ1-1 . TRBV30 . CAWKSGVEAFF TGTGCCTGGAAGTCGGGTGTTGAAGCTTTCTTT
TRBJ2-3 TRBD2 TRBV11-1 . CASSLGTSVTDTQYF TGTGCCAGCAGCTTAGGGACTAGTGTCACAGATACGCAGTATTTT
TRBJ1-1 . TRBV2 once CASRYSPLQGSGEAFF TGTGCCAGCAGATATTCACCATTACAGGGATCTGGTGAAGCTTTCTTT
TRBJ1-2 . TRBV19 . CASSIGGDYGYTF TGTGCCAGTAGTATAGGGGGCGACTATGGCTACACCTTC
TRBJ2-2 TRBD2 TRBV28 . CASSSPLLAGGVGELFF TGTGCCAGCAGTTCTCCTCTACTAGCGGGAGGAGTCGGGGAGCTGTTTTTT
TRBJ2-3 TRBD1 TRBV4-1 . CASSPSLGQATDTQYF TGCGCCAGCAGCCCTAGCTTAGGACAGGCAACAGATACGCAGTATTTT
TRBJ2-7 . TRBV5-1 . CASSPEAGTYTYEQYF TGCGCCAGCAGCCCGGAAGCAGGGACGTATACCTACGAGCAGTACTTC
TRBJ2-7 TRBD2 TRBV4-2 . CASSQRLATSGTEQYF TGTGCCAGCAGCCAAAGGTTGGCGACTAGCGGTACAGAGCAGTACTTC
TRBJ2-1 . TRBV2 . CASSEAGPRVYNEQFF TGTGCCAGCAGTGAAGCCGGACCCAGGGTTTACAATGAGCAGTTCTTC
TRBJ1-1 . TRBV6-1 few CASRLQGSLDTEAFF TGTGCCAGCAGATTACAGGGTAGTCTTGACACTGAAGCTTTCTTT
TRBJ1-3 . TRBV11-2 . CASSLDTGAGNTIYF TGTGCCAGCAGCTTAGATACCGGAGCTGGAAACACCATATATTTT
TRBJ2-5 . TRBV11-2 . CASSFGYVQETQYF TGTGCCAGCAGCTTCGGTTACGTTCAAGAGACCCAGTACTTC
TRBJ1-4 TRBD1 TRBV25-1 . CASSDPGQEGEKLFF TGTGCCAGCAGTGACCCGGGACAGGAAGGTGAAAAACTGTTTTTT
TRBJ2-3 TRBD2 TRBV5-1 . CASSPTGGIDTQYF TGCGCCAGCAGCCCCACGGGAGGAATAGATACGCAGTATTTT
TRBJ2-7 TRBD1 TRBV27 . CASSLDRAYEQYF TGTGCCAGCAGTTTAGACAGGGCCTACGAGCAGTACTTC
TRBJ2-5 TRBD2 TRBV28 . CASRRLAGGGAETQYF TGTGCCAGCAGGAGACTAGCGGGAGGCGGGGCGGAGACCCAGTACTTC
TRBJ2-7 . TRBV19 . CASSPVGTDLYEQYF TGTGCCAGTAGTCCCGTCGGGACGGACCTCTACGAGCAGTACTTC
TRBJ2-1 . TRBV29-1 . CSVEGGADSAYNEQFF TGCAGCGTTGAAGGTGGGGCGGACTCAGCCTACAATGAGCAGTTCTTC
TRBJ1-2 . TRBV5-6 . CASSLWGASNLYGYTF TGTGCCAGCAGCTTGTGGGGGGCCAGCAACCTCTATGGCTACACCTTC
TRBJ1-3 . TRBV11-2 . CASSNGGVSGNTIYF TGTGCCAGCAGCAATGGGGGAGTCTCTGGAAACACCATATATTTT
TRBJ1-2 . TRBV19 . CASSIAGGPHYYGYTF TGTGCCAGTAGTATAGCTGGGGGGCCACATTACTATGGCTACACCTTC
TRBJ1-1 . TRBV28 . CASRLIREDATEAFF TGTGCCAGCAGACTCATCAGGGAGGATGCCACTGAAGCTTTCTTT